This record looks at one TCR beta chain sequence and its context. What it recognizes is unknown. The data originate from a study of shared clonotypes between healthy human individuals. About the research overall: CD4 naive cells filled three plates per donor, CD4 memory three, CD8 naive two and CD8 memory one. Study outcomes and limitations: Larger estimated richness was generally seen in naive subsets than in memory subsets. In several donors, around 5% of naive CD4 clonotypes appeared in common.

Replicate PCRs for sorted subsets used about 200 ng DNA; this equaled 30,000 to 35,000 T cell genomes. The table came from immunoSEQ multiplex PCR; TCRdb's copy has only in-frame clones and leaves some out. The sample consists of millions of clones, more than 80% of them appearing once. The germline V gene encodes CDR1 MDHEN and CDR2 SYDVKM. V lost 5 bases and J lost 3; bases outside the gene matches: 5. The CDR3 runs to 15 residues. This TCR came from a young man in good health. The J gene is TRBJ2-2, the V gene TRBV28; 8 bases are shared with TRBD1. Sequencing was performed on naive CD4+ T cells sorted from blood. Subset meaning: CD45RA+ positively selected. The CDR3 DNA sequence: TGTGCCAGCAGTCATTCGGACAGGGACACCGGGGAGCTGTTTTTT. Its protein product is CASSHSDRDTGELFF.